One sample yielded the 23 T cell receptor beta chains listed below, sequenced in a study of Ad26.COV2.S vaccination and SARS-CoV-2 variants. Sequencing used immunoSEQ multiplex PCR; TCRdb keeps in-frame clones, though not all of them. The sample carries hundreds of thousands of clones, 65% to 90% recorded once. Treatment of the sample: roughly 20 received Ad26.COV2.S at low or high dose, single or two shots; 5 received placebo; per-sample allocation not given. All samples were drawn on day 63, counting from the first vaccine or placebo injection. The material sequenced was peripheral blood, taken in a trial of Ad26.COV2.S vaccine versus placebo. The source of these receptors is a person between 18 and 65 years old who received the Ad26.COV2.S COVID-19 vaccine or a placebo.

CDR3 sequence reads: CASSPGPGAVGYEQYF. The DNA for the CDR3 is TGTGCCAGCAGCCCTGGTCCGGGGGCGGTAGGCTACGAGCAGTACTTC. J is TRBJ2-7 and V is TRBV7-6, with D possibly being TRBD1 or TRBD2 (6 bases each). CDR3 length: 16 residues. Germline loops: CDR1 SGHVS, CDR2 FNYEAQ. Trimming pared 5 bases from V and 3 bases from J, leaving 20 bases between.

The chain recombines TRBV19 with TRBJ1-5; D uncertain. Trimming left V 3 bases short and J 5 bases short, with 14 bases between. The CDR3 consists of 15 residues. The germline V gene encodes CDR1 LNHDA and CDR2 SQIVND (reference sequence). CDR3 amino acids: CASSMAGQAYQPQHF. CDR3 DNA sequence: TGTGCCAGTAGTATGGCGGGTCAGGCCTATCAGCCCCAGCATTTT.

The chain combines TRBV4-3 with TRBJ2-3, with D uncertain. V was cut by 0 bases and J by 1 base, with 5 bases left in between. Germline V gives CDR1 LGHNA, CDR2 YSLEER. CDR3 length equals 14 residues. The DNA of the CDR3 is TGCGCCAGCAGCCAAGACGTGGGCACAGATACGCAGTATTTT. Its protein product is CASSQDVGTDTQYF.

The chain employs TRBV28 and TRBJ2-2, with 9 bases that match TRBD1. The J segment lost 3 bases and the V segment lost 5 bases, leaving 7 bases of the junction unmatched. CDR3 length: 16 amino acids. The V gene's germline CDR1 is MDHEN and CDR2 SYDVKM. The CDR3 DNA reads as TGTGCCAGCAGTCTTGGGACAGGGATTTACACCGGGGAGCTGTTTTTT. Translating it yields CASSLGTGIYTGELFF.

A word on this clone: A much larger clone differs from this one at a single base, so this may be a read error. V gene TRBV11-3 combines with J gene TRBJ2-2; the D gene is possibly TRBD2 (6 bases). Germline V gene sequence: CDR1 SGHNT, CDR2 YENEEA. The CDR3 contains 15 residues. The chain's CDR3 is CASSLSGSDTGKLFF. DNA of the CDR3: TGTGCCAGCAGCTTATCCGGGAGCGACACCGGGAAGCTGTTTTTT.

The chain carries TRBV29-1 and TRBJ2-5; 11 positions agree with TRBD2. Germline CDR1 and CDR2: SQVTM and ANQGSEA. This CDR3 is built from 15 residues. Germline trimming cut 2 bases from V and 3 bases from J; bases unmatched to any gene: 5. The CDR3 here is CSVEPSGGPKETQYF. The CDR3 region has the DNA TGCAGCGTTGAACCTAGCGGGGGGCCTAAAGAGACCCAGTACTTC. Complete variable domain (other parts from reference TRBV29-1 and TRBJ2-5): SAVISQKPSRDICQRGTSLTIQCQVDSQVTMMFWYRQQPGQSLTLIATANQGSEATYESGFVIDKFPISRPNLTFSTLTVSNMSPEDSSIYLCSVEPSGGPKETQYFGPGTRLLVL.

V and J are TRBV5-1 and TRBJ2-1, with unresolved D. V was cut by 5 bases and J by 5 bases, with 8 bases left in between. Germline V gene lookup returns CDR1 SGHRS and CDR2 YFSETQ. The CDR3 covers 12 residues. The DNA of the CDR3 is TGCGCCAGCAGGCCGTCAAACAATGAGCAGTTCTTC. Translation: CASRPSNNEQFF.

V and J are TRBV5-8 and TRBJ1-4; 7 nucleotides align to TRBD1. Germline V gene sequence: CDR1 SGHTS, CDR2 YDEGEE. The CDR3 spans 15 residues. V lost 4 bases and J lost 4; bases outside the gene matches: 7. The CDR3 spells CASSPRTGFNEKLFF. The CDR3 nucleotides read TGTGCCAGCAGCCCTCGGACAGGTTTTAATGAAAAACTGTTTTTT.

The V call is TRBV28, the J call TRBJ1-6; the match to TRBD1 covers 7 bases. Germline CDR1 and CDR2: MDHEN and SYDVKM. The V gene end was trimmed by 6 bases and the J gene end by 6 bases; junction bases not matched to a gene: 8. The CDR3 totals 15 residues. In DNA form, the CDR3 reads TGTGCCAGCAGGCCTGACAGGGCCGGTAATTCACCCCTCCACTTT. Translation: CASRPDRAGNSPLHF.

This chain links TRBV6-5 with TRBJ1-5, with D perhaps TRBD1 (6 bases). CDR3 length: 13 residues. Germline V gives CDR1 MNHEY, CDR2 SVGAGI. Trimming pared 5 bases from V and 7 bases from J, leaving 12 bases between. CDR3 sequence: CASSPERGQPQHF. Written as DNA, the CDR3 is TGTGCCAGCAGTCCAGAGAGGGGGCAGCCCCAGCATTTT.

V gene TRBV5-1 combines with J gene TRBJ2-7; D possibly uses TRBD1 or TRBD2 (5 bases each). The germline CDR1 and CDR2 sequences are SGHRS and YFSETQ. The CDR3 sequence is 15 residues long. V was clipped by 0 bases and J by 2 bases, with 12 bases between them. The CDR3 loop is CASSLAGQGPYEQYF. CDR3 nucleotides: TGCGCCAGCAGCTTGGCGGGGCAGGGCCCCTACGAGCAGTACTTC.

This clone was detected only a few times. The chain links TRBV5-4 to TRBJ2-2; 12 bases line up with TRBD1. The V gene's germline CDR1 is SGHNT and CDR2 YYREEE (reference sequence). This CDR3 has 16 residues. V lost 4 bases, J lost 6 bases, and 7 bases stayed unmatched. The CDR3 DNA reads TGTGCCAGCAGCCTCCGGGACAGGGGGCCGGCCGGGGAGCTGTTTTTT. Residues: CASSLRDRGPAGELFF. Variable domain in full (rest from reference TRBV5-4 and TRBJ2-2): ETGVTQSPTHLIKTRGQQVTLRCSSQSGHNTVSWYQQALGQGPQFIFQYYREEENGRGNFPPRFSGLQFPNYSSELNVNALELDDSALYLCASSLRDRGPAGELFFGEGSRLTVL.

V gene TRBV27 combines with J gene TRBJ2-1; 10 bases match TRBD1. The CDR3 runs 15 residues. V gave up 6 bases and J gave up 4 bases; unmatched junction bases: 6. The germline V gene has CDR1 MNHEY and CDR2 SMNVEV (reference sequence). CDR3 sequence (DNA): TGTGCCAGCAGCCCGGGACAGGGGAGGTACAATGAGCAGTTCTTC. Its translation is CASSPGQGRYNEQFF.

V usage is TRBV24-1 and J usage is TRBJ1-2, with TRBD1 as a possible D gene (6 bases). Germline V gives CDR1 KGHDR, CDR2 SFDVKD. The CDR3 has 14 amino acids. The V end was cut by 4 bases, the J end by 8 bases, with 16 bases between. The CDR3 sequence is CATSDPPQGEGYTF. CDR3 DNA: TGTGCCACCAGTGACCCACCACAGGGTGAGGGCTACACCTTC.

V and J are TRBV6-2 or TRBV6-3 and TRBJ2-7; D may be TRBD1 (6 bases). Germline V gene lookup returns CDR1 MNHEY and CDR2 SVGEGT. Between the trimmed V and J ends, which lost 5 bases and 2 bases, there was a span of 16 bases. The CDR3 is 15 residues long. As DNA, the CDR3 is TGTGCCAGCAGTCGTACGACAGGTCCCACCTACGAGCAGTACTTC. Amino acid sequence: CASSRTTGPTYEQYF.

The CDR3 sequence is CASSTWTLKKDTEAFF. DNA of the CDR3: TGCGCCAGCAGCACCTGGACTCTCAAGAAGGACACTGAAGCTTTCTTT. J is TRBJ1-1 and V is TRBV5-1; D ambiguous. The CDR3 consists of 16 residues. Germline CDR1 is SGHRS and CDR2 is YFSETQ. V was pared by 4 bases and J by 3 bases, with 19 bases between.

CDR3 sequence reads: CASNGGGRTYSNQPQHF. CDR3 coding DNA: TGTGCCAGCAATGGGGGGGGACGTACCTATAGCAATCAGCCCCAGCATTTT. V gene TRBV19 combines with J gene TRBJ1-5, with D possibly matching TRBD1 (5 bases). The CDR3 runs to 17 residues. V lost 9 bases and J lost 0, with 21 bases in between. Germline V gene sequence: CDR1 LNHDA, CDR2 SQIVND (reference sequence).

The chain couples TRBV12-3 or TRBV12-4 to TRBJ1-5, with D uncertain. CDR3 length: 12 residues. V lost 1 base and J 7 bases, leaving 5 bases between the germline ends. The CDR3 sequence is CASSLGYQPQHF. CDR3 nucleotide sequence: TGTGCCAGCAGTTTAGGATACCAGCCCCAGCATTTT.

The CDR3 sequence: CASSHLFRTGAFHEQYF. The CDR3 coding sequence is TGTGCCAGCAGCCACCTTTTTAGGACAGGGGCTTTCCACGAGCAGTACTTC. The J gene is TRBJ2-7, the V gene TRBV14, with 9 bases fitting TRBD1. J gave up 5 bases and V 3 bases, and 14 bases lay outside the gene matches. The CDR3 covers 17 residues. Germline CDR1 is SGHDN and CDR2 is FVKESK. The entire variable domain, with the rest obtained from reference TRBV14 and TRBJ2-7, is as follows: EAGVTQFPSHSVIEKGQTVTLRCDPISGHDNLYWYRRVMGKEIKFLLHFVKESKQDESGMPNNRFLAERTGGTYSTLKVQPAELEDSGVYFCASSHLFRTGAFHEQYFGPGTRLTVT.

This chain connects TRBV10-3 to TRBJ1-5; TRBD1 is a possible D gene (5 bases). Germline CDR1 and CDR2: ENHRY and SYGVKD. Trimming pared 3 bases from V and 0 bases from J, leaving 9 bases between. The CDR3 sequence is 15 residues long. Written as DNA, the CDR3 is TGTGCCATCAGTGACCGGGGGGATAGCAATCAGCCCCAGCATTTT. As protein: CAISDRGDSNQPQHF.

The chain joins TRBV11-1 to TRBJ1-2; 8 nucleotides align to TRBD1. The germline V gene encodes CDR1 SGHAT and CDR2 FQDESV (reference sequence). The CDR3 sequence is 13 residues long. The junction had 7 bases not matched to a gene; V was cut back by 5 bases and J by 8 bases. CDR3 DNA: TGTGCCAGCAGCCAGGACAGGGACCGGGGCTACACCTTC. Amino acids: CASSQDRDRGYTF.

This chain connects TRBV5-1 to TRBJ2-6, with D possibly being TRBD1 (6 bases). The CDR3 is made up of 16 amino acids. Deletions cut 3 bases from V and 1 base from J, with 11 bases between. The germline CDR1 and CDR2 sequences are SGHRS and YFSETQ. The CDR3 is CASSWTRGSGANVLTF. CDR3 coding DNA: TGCGCCAGCAGCTGGACCAGGGGATCTGGGGCCAACGTCCTGACTTTC.

V usage is TRBV29-1 and J usage is TRBJ1-1, with 7 bases identical to TRBD1. With V trimmed by 7 bases and J by 0 bases, 8 bases remained unmatched. Germline V gene lookup returns CDR1 SQVTM and CDR2 ANQGSEA. CDR3 length: 14 amino acids. This chain's CDR3 is CSAKQGILNTEAFF. For the CDR3, the DNA is TGCAGCGCCAAACAGGGGATCCTGAACACTGAAGCTTTCTTT.